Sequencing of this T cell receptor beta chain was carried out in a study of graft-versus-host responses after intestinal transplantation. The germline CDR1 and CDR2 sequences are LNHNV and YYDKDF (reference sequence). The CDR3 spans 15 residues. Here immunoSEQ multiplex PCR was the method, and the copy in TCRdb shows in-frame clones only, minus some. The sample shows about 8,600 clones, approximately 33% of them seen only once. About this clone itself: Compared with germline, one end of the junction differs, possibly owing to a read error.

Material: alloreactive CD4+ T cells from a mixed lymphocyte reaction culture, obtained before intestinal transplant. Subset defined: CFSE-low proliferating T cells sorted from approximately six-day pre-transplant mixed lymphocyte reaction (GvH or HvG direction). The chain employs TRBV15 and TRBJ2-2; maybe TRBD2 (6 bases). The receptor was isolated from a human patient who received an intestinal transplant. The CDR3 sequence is CATSRDYLNAGELLF. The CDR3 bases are TGTGCCACCAGCAGGGACTATTTGAACGCCGGGGAGCTGCTTTTT.